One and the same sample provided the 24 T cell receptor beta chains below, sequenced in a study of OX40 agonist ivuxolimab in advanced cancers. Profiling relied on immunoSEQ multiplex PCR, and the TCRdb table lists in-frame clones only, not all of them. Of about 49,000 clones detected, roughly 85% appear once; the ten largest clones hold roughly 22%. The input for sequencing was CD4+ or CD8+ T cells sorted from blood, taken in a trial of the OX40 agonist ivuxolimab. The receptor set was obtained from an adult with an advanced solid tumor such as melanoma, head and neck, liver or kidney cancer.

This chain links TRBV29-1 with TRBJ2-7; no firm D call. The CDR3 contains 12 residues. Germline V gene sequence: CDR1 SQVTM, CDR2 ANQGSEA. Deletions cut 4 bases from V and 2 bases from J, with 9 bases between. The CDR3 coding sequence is TGCAGCGTTGGGAAAGGGCCCTACGAGCAGTACTTC. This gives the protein CSVGKGPYEQYF.

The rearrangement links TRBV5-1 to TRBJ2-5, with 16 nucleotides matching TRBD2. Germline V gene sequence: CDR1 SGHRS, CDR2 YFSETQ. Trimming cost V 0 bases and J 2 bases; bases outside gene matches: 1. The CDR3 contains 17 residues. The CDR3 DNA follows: TGCGCCAGCAGCTTGGCGGGACTAGCGGGGGGGCAAGAGACCCAGTACTTC. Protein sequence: CASSLAGLAGGQETQYF.

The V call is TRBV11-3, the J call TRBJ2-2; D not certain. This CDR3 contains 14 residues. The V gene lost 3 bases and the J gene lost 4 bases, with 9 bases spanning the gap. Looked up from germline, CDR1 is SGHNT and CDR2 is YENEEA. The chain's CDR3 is CASSLWGSTGELFF. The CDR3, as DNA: TGTGCCAGCAGCTTGTGGGGATCCACCGGGGAGCTGTTTTTT.

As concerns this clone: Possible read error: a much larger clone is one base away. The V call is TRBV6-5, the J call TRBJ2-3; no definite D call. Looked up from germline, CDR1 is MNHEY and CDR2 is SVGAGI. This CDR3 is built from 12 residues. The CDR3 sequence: CAGSYSRDTQYF. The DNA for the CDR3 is TGTGCCGGCAGCTACAGCCGAGATACGCAGTATTTT.

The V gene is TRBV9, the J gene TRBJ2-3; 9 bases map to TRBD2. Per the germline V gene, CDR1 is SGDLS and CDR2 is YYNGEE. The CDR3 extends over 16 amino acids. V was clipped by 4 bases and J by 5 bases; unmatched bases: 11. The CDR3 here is CASSSEGAGGRDTQYF. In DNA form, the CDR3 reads TGTGCCAGCAGCTCCGAGGGGGCGGGGGGGCGAGATACGCAGTATTTT.

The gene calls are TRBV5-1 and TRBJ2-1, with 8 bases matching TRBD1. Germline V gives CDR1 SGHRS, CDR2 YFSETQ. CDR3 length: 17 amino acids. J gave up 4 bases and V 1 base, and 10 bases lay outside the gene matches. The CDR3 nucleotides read TGCGCCAGCAGCTTGCGCGGGACAGGAACAATTTACAATGAGCAGTTCTTC. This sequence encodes CASSLRGTGTIYNEQFF.

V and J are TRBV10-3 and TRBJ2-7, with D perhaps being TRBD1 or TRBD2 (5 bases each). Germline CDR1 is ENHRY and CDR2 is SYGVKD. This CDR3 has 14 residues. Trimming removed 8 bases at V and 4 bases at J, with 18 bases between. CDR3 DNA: TGTGCCATCGATGGGGACGGTCAGGCTTACGAGCAGTACTTC. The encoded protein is CAIDGDGQAYEQYF.

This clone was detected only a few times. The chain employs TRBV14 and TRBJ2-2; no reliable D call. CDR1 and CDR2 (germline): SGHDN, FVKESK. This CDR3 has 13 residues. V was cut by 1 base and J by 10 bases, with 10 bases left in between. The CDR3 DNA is TGTGCCAGCAGCCAAGTCCCACGTGCGGAGCTGTTTTTT. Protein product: CASSQVPRAELFF.

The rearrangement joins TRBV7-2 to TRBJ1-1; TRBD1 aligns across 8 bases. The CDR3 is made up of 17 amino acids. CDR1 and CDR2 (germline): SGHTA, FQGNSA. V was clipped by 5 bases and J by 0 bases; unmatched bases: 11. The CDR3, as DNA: TGTGCCAGCAGCCCCCTCGGGACAGGCCCCATGAACACTGAAGCTTTCTTT. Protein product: CASSPLGTGPMNTEAFF. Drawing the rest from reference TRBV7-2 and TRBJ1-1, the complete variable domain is GAGVSQSPSNKVTEKGKDVELRCDPISGHTALYWYRQSLGQGLEFLIYFQGNSAPDKSGLPSDRFSAERTGGSVSTLTIQRTQQEDSAVYLCASSPLGTGPMNTEAFFGQGTRLTVV.

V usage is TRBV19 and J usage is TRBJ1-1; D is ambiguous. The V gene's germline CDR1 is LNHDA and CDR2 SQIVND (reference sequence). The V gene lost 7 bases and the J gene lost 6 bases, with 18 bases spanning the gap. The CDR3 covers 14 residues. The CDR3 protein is CASNIGPGSPEAFF. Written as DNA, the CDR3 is TGTGCCAGTAATATCGGACCGGGAAGCCCTGAAGCTTTCTTT.

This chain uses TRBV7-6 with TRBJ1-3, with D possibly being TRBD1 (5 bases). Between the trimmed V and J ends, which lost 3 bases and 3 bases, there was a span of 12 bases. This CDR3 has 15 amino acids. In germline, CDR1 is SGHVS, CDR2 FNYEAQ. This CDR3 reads CASSFSGASGNTIYF. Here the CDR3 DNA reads TGTGCCAGCAGCTTCAGCGGGGCGAGTGGAAACACCATATATTTT.

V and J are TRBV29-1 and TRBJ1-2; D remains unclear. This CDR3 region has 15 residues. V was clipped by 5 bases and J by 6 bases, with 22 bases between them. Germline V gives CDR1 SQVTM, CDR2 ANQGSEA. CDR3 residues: CSVHLTARGSNGYTF. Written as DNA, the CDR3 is TGCAGCGTTCACCTGACCGCCCGAGGGAGTAATGGCTACACCTTC.

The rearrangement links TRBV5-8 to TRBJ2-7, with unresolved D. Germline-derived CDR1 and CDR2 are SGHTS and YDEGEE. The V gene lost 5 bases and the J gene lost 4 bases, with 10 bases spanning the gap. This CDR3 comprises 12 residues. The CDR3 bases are TGTGCCAGCAGTTTAGGGATTTACGAGCAGTACTTC. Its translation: CASSLGIYEQYF.

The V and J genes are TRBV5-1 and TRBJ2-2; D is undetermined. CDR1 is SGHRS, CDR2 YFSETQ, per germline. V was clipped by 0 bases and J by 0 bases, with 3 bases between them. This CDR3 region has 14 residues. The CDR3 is CASSLGPNTGELFF. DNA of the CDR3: TGCGCCAGCAGCTTGGGGCCGAACACCGGGGAGCTGTTTTTT.

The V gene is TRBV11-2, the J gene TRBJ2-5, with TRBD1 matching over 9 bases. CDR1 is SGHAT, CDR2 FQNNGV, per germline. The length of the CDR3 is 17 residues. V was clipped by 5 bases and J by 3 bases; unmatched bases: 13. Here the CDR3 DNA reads TGTGCCAGCAGCCCTGCGTCGGACAGGGGTTTGAAAGAGACCCAGTACTTC. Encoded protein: CASSPASDRGLKETQYF.

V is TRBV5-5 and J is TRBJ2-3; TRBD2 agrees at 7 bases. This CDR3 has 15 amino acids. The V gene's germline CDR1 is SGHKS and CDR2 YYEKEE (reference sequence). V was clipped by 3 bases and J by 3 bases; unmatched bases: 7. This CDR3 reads CASSWVAGVTDTQYF. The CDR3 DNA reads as TGTGCCAGCAGCTGGGTGGCGGGGGTGACAGATACGCAGTATTTT.

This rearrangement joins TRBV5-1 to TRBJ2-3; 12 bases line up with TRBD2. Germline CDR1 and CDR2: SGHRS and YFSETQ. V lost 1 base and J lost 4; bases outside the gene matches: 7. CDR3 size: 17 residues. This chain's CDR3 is CASSLFGLAGRPDTQYF. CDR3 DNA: TGCGCCAGCAGCTTGTTCGGACTAGCGGGGCGCCCAGATACGCAGTATTTT. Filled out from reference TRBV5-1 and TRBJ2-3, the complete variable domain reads KAGVTQTPRYLIKTRGQQVTLSCSPISGHRSVSWYQQTPGQGLQFLFEYFSETQRNKGNFPGRFSGRQFSNSRSEMNVSTLELGDSALYLCASSLFGLAGRPDTQYFGPGTRLTVL.

CDR3 DNA sequence: TGTGCCAGCAGCAGGACTAGCGGGGAAGCCTACGAGCAGTACGTC. Encoded protein: CASSRTSGEAYEQYV. V and J are TRBV5-6 and TRBJ2-7, with 12 bases that match TRBD2. The trim removed 4 bases at V and 2 bases at J, leaving 4 bases unmatched. The V gene's germline CDR1 is SGHDT and CDR2 YYEEEE. The CDR3 runs to 15 residues.

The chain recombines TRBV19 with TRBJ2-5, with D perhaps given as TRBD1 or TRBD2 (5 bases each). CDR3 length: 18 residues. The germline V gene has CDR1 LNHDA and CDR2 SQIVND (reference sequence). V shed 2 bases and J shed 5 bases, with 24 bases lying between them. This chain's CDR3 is CASSIRDGTTAGRETQYF. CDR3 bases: TGTGCCAGTAGTATAAGGGACGGGACCACCGCGGGCCGGGAGACCCAGTACTTC.

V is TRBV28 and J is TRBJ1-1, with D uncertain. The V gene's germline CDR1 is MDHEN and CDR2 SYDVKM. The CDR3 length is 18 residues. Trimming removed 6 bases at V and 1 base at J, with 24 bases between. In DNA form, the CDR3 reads TGTGCCAGCAGCCCTCCTCGGTACAGCGTCGCCTGGAACACTGAAGCTTTCTTT. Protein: CASSPPRYSVAWNTEAFF. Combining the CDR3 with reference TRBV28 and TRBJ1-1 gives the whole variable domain DVKVTQSSRYLVKRTGEKVFLECVQDMDHENMFWYRQDPGLGLRLIYFSYDVKMKEKGDIPEGYSVSREKKERFSLILESASTNQTSMYLCASSPPRYSVAWNTEAFFGQGTRLTVV.

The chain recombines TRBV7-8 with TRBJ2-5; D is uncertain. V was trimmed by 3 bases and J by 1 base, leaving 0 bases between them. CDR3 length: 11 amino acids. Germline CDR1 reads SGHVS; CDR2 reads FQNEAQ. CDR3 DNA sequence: TGTGCCAGCAGCTTCCAAGAGACCCAGTACTTC. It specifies CASSFQETQYF. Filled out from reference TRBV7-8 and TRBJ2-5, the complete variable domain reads GAGVSQSPRYKVAKRGQDVALRCDPISGHVSLFWYQQALGQGPEFLTYFQNEAQLDKSGLPSDRFFAERPEGSVSTLKIQRTQQEDSAVYLCASSFQETQYFGPGTRLLVL.

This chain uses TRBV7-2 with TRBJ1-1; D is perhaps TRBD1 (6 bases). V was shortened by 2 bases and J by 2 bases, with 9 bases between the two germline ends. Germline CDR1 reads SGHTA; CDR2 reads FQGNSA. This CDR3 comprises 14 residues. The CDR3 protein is CASSLWTANTEAFF. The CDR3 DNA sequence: TGTGCCAGCAGCTTATGGACAGCTAACACTGAAGCTTTCTTT.

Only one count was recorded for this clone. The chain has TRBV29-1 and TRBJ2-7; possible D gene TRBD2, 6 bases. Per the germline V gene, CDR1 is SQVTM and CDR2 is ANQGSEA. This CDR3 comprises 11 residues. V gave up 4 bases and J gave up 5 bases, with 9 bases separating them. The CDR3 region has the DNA TGCAGCGTTGTAGGAGGGAACGAGCAGTACTTC. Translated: CSVVGGNEQYF.

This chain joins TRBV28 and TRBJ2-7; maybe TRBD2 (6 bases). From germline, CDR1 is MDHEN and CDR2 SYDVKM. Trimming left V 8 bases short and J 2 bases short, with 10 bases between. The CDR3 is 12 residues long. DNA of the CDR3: TGTGCCAGCTTGGGGGGTCCCTACGAGCAGTACTTC. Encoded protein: CASLGGPYEQYF.